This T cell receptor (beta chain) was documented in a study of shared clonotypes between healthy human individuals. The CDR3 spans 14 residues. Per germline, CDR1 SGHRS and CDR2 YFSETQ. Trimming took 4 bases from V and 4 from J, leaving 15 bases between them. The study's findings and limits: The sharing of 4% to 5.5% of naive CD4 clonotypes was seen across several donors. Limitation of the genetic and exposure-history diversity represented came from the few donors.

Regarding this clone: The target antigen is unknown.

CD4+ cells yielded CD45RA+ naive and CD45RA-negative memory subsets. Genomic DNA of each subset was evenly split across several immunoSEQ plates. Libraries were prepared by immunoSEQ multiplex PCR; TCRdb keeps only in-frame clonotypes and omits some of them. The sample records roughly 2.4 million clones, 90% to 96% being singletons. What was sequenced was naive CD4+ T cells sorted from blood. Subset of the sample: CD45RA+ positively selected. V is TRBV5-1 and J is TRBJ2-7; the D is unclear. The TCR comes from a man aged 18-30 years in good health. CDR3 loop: CASSARLQSYEQYF. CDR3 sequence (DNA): TGCGCCAGCAGCGCCCGGCTCCAGTCATACGAGCAGTACTTC.